The rows below give T cell receptor beta chains drawn from one sample of a study of blood T cells in healthy people across ages. A single record per CDR3 protein comes from TCRdb applying MiXCR to the 5' RACE reads. The profile shows 550,000 to 600,000 distinct CDR3 sequences, around 50% of them singletons. What was sequenced was blood. The receptors here all came from an elderly man in good health. Each CDR3 is given without its conserved first and last residue. Each record gives: J gene, clone size, V gene, CDR3 protein. Clone size appears in some rows only: once, few, many, or a class for an expanded clone.

TRBJ2-3,once,TRBV12-3/TRBV12-4,ASSLSGQGITDTQY
TRBJ1-5,-,TRBV7-2,ASSLDRGTGLSANQPQH
TRBJ2-3,-,TRBV7-9,AIPVDGPHLTPTSTDTQY
TRBJ2-1,-,TRBV7-2,ASSLRDENNEQF
TRBJ1-1,-,TRBV9,ASSVGYYTEAF
TRBJ1-6,-,TRBV3-1,ASSHFRTTNSPLH
TRBJ1-6,few,TRBV20-1,SASAGQGTPLH
TRBJ2-7,few,TRBV12-3/TRBV12-4,ASSPMAGLGYEQY
TRBJ2-7,-,TRBV20-1,SAREKGTYEQY
TRBJ2-2,-,TRBV6-6,ASSPGLAGGNTGELF
TRBJ1-6,-,TRBV12-3/TRBV12-4,ASSLARDSPLH
TRBJ1-6,-,TRBV7-2,ASTQQGHSPLH
TRBJ1-2,-,TRBV2,ASVLSQSGGYT
TRBJ1-6,few,TRBV20-1,SASMNLRSPLH
TRBJ2-1,-,TRBV20-1,SARDQRRRNYNEQF